This paragraph reports one T cell receptor beta chain. Its antigen is still unknown. Genomic DNA for unsorted samples was obtained from approximately 100 million PBMCs. CDR1 and CDR2 from the germline V gene are SQVTM and ANQGSEA. The CDR3 is 12 amino acids. V was clipped by 4 bases and J by 1 base, with 7 bases between them. The data originate from a study of shared clonotypes between healthy human individuals. Sequencing was performed on unsorted PBMC DNA using ten immunoSEQ deep assay plates. Only in-frame clones appear in the TCRdb table, and some are missing; sequencing was by immunoSEQ multiplex PCR. The top ten hold approximately 13% of the sample, which has fewer than 600,000 clones, about 76% seen once. Study-wide findings and caveats: It was the few donors that limited the genetic and exposure-history diversity represented.

Sequencing was performed on PBMCs. The genes are TRBV29-1 and TRBJ1-2; D is perhaps TRBD1 (6 bases). This TCR was recovered from a woman between 35 and 50 years old in good health. Some clones in this sample may be carry-over from other donors' samples. Here the CDR3 reads CSVAQGNYGYTF. The CDR3 region has the DNA TGCAGCGTTGCACAGGGTAACTATGGCTACACCTTC.